This T cell receptor beta chain was sequenced in a study of T cell responses to AZD1222 COVID-19 vaccine. General observations from the study: CD4 TCRs covered the whole spike, strongest at regions 160-218 and 743-854. Clonal diversity was possibly underestimated; the donors were predominantly white British and more often female. Only after the peak T cell response were repertoires sampled. Baseline serology detected seropositivity in only a handful of AZD1222 recipients.

This clone was recorded once. As yet, its antigen is unknown. V lost 3 bases, J lost 4 bases, and 9 bases lay in between. CDR3 size: 13 residues. CDR1 and CDR2 from the germline V gene are MDHEN and SYDVKM. Clones were read by immunoSEQ multiplex PCR, and TCRdb kept only the in-frame ones, dropping some. The sample contains roughly 120,000 clones, less than 90% of which appear only once. The receptor comes from an adult in good health. Sequenced here: peripheral blood, sampled on day 0 of AZD1222 vaccination. V is TRBV28 and J is TRBJ1-2, with D possibly being TRBD1 (5 bases). The CDR3 bases are TGTGCCAGCAGTTTCCGGGACCGCTATGGCTACACCTTC. Protein product: CASSFRDRYGYTF.